This T cell receptor (beta chain) originates from a study of Ad26.COV2.S vaccination and SARS-CoV-2 variants. Profiled with immunoSEQ multiplex PCR; TCRdb holds only in-frame clones, not every one. The data contain 250,000 or so clones, 87% of them seen just once; the ten biggest clones take up less than 3.5%. V shed 0 bases and J shed 2 bases, with 14 bases lying between them. The CDR3 has 17 amino acids. The germline CDR1 and CDR2 sequences are SGHDT and YYEEEE. Treatment of the sample: approximately 18 received Ad26.COV2.S at low or high dose, single or two shots; roughly five received placebo; per-sample allocation not given. Samples analyzed were those drawn on day 63 after the first vaccine or placebo injection.

This specimen was peripheral blood, taken in a trial of Ad26.COV2.S vaccine versus placebo. This sequence originates from a person aged 18-60 years who received the Ad26.COV2.S COVID-19 vaccine or a placebo. J is TRBJ2-2 and V is TRBV5-6, with D possibly matching TRBD1 (5 bases). The CDR3 sequence is CASSLAQGWGNTGELFF. CDR3 DNA sequence: TGTGCCAGCAGCTTGGCGCAGGGTTGGGGCAACACCGGGGAGCTGTTTTTT.